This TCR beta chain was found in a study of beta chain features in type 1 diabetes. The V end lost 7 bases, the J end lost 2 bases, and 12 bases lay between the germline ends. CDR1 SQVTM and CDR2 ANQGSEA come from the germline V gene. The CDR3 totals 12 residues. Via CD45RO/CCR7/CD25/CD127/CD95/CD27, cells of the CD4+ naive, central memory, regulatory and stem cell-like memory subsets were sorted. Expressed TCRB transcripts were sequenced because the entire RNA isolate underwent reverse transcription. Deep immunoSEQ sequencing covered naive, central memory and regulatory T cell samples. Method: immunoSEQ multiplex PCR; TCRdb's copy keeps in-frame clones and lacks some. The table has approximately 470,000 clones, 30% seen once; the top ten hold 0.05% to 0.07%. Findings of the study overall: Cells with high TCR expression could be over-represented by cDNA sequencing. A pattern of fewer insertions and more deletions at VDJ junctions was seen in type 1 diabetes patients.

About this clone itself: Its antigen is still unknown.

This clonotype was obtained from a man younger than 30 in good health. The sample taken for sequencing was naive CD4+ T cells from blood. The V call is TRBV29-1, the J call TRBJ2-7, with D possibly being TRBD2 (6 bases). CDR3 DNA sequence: TGCAGCGCAGGGAGGTGGGCCTACGAGCAGTACTTC. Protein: CSAGRWAYEQYF.